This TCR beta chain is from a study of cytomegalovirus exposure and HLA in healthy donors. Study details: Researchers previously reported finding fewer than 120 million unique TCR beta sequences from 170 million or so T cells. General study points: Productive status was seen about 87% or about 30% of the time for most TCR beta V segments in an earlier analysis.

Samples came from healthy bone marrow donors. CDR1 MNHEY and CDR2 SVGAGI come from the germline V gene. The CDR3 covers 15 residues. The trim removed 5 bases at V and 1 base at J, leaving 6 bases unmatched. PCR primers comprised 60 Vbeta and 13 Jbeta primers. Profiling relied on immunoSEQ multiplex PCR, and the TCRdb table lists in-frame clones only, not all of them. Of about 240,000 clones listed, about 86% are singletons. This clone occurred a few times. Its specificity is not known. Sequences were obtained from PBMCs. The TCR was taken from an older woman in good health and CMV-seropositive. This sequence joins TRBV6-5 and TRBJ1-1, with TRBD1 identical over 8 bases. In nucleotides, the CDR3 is TGTGCCAGCAGTCGTGGGACAGGCTCGAACACTGAAGCTTTCTTT. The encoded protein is CASSRGTGSNTEAFF.